This is a list of T cell receptor beta chains from one sample in a study of CD8+ T cells in alopecia areata. Clones were sequenced by immunoSEQ multiplex PCR, and TCRdb holds only the in-frame ones, with some missing. The sample has about 190,000 clones; 60% are singletons. The sequencing used CD4+ T cells sorted from blood, collected at week 4, from a patient treated with tofacitinib. These receptors were collected from a human donor with alopecia areata. CDR3s include the opening cysteine and the closing phenylalanine or tryptophan. Fields, in order: D gene, clone size, J gene, V gene, CDR3 length, CDR3 DNA, CDR3 protein. A D gene is named only where the DNA matches it firmly. Clone size is not always given. Where it is, it says once, few, many or a class for expanded clones.

- - TRBJ1-2 TRBV30 14 TGTGCCTGGAGTCCCGATCGGTTCTACGGAGGCTACACCTTC CAWSPDRFYGGYTF
- few TRBJ2-2 TRBV10-3 15 TGTGCCATCAGTGACGGGCGGGCGAACACCGGGGAGCTGTTTTTT CAISDGRANTGELFF
TRBD1 - TRBJ2-6 TRBV11-1 17 TGTGCCAGCAGCTCCGCGGACAGGGGCTCTGGGGCCAACGTCCTGACTTTC CASSSADRGSGANVLTF
- - TRBJ2-6 TRBV7-9 14 TGTGCCAGCAGCCAACAGTCTGGGGCCAACGTCCTGACTTTC CASSQQSGANVLTF
TRBD2 few TRBJ2-2 TRBV29-1 14 TGCAGCGTAGACAATAGCGGGAGGGCGCTTGAGCTGTTTTTT CSVDNSGRALELFF
- - TRBJ1-3 TRBV9 16 TGTGCCAGCAGCGCCACCCGCGATAGCTCTGGAAACACCATATATTTT CASSATRDSSGNTIYF
TRBD2 - TRBJ2-4 TRBV4-1 19 TGCGCCAGCAGCCCGGGACTAGCGGAACCCCTTGGGGCCAAAAACATTCAGTACTTC CASSPGLAEPLGAKNIQYF
- - TRBJ2-5 TRBV5-1 12 TGCGCCAGCAGCTTGGGTCAAGAGACCCAGTACTTC CASSLGQETQYF
TRBD1 many TRBJ2-7 TRBV7-2 14 TGTGCCAGCAACCTAAGGACAGGGGGGAGAGAGCAGTACTTC CASNLRTGGREQYF
- - TRBJ2-3 TRBV29-1 14 TGCAGCGTTTCCGGGACGGAAAGTGGAGATACGCAGTATTTT CSVSGTESGDTQYF
- few TRBJ2-3 TRBV4-3 16 TGCGCCAGCAGCCAAGCCAGAGCGGGACACACAGATACGCAGTATTTT CASSQARAGHTDTQYF
TRBD2 few TRBJ2-7 TRBV19 18 TGTGCCAGTAGTTCCACTCCCGGGCTAGCGGGAGGGGGCTACGAGCAGTACTTC CASSSTPGLAGGGYEQYF
TRBD1 - TRBJ1-2 TRBV2 15 TGTGCCAGCAGCCACGACGGACAGGCAATCTATGGCTACACCTTC CASSHDGQAIYGYTF
TRBD2 - TRBJ2-3 TRBV29-1 14 TGCAGCGTCCCTAGAGCGGGAGGGACAGATACGCAGTATTTT CSVPRAGGTDTQYF
TRBD1 - TRBJ1-5 TRBV30 14 TGTGCCTGGAGTGCCGGGACAGGAGATCAGCCCCAGCATTTT CAWSAGTGDQPQHF
TRBD2 few TRBJ2-5 TRBV28 15 TGTGCCAGCAGCGCCGGGACTAGCGGGAGGGAGACCCAGTACTTC CASSAGTSGRETQYF
TRBD2 - TRBJ2-2 TRBV19 17 TGTGCCAGTAGTATTGCCCCGGGAGCGGGAGTCACCGGGGAGCTGTTTTTT CASSIAPGAGVTGELFF
- - TRBJ1-1 TRBV7-2 17 TGTGCCAGCAGCTTACAGGGTTACGGGGGTTTCAACACTGAAGCTTTCTTT CASSLQGYGGFNTEAFF
- - TRBJ2-3 TRBV19 14 TGTGCCAGTAGTATGAGTTTCAGCACAGATACGCAGTATTTT CASSMSFSTDTQYF
TRBD2 - TRBJ2-7 TRBV6-1 15 TGTGCCAGCAGTTTCGGGACTAGCGGCTCCTACGAGCAGTACTTC CASSFGTSGSYEQYF
- - TRBJ2-5 TRBV30 13 TGTGCCTGGAGGTCAGGGGAGCAAGAGACCCAGTACTTC CAWRSGEQETQYF
- - TRBJ2-3 TRBV15 15 TGTGCCACCAGCAGAGTAGCCAGGGTTTCAGATACGCAGTATTTT CATSRVARVSDTQYF
- - TRBJ2-3 TRBV9 13 TGTGCCAGCAGCGTAGACAGTGCAGATACGCAGTATTTT CASSVDSADTQYF
- - TRBJ2-3 TRBV6-6 13 TGTGCCAGCAGTTTTGGTTCCGCAGATACGCAGTATTTT CASSFGSADTQYF
- - TRBJ2-7 TRBV11-2 14 TGTGCCAGCAGCTTAGGCAGCGGGTCCTACGAGCAGTACTTC CASSLGSGSYEQYF
- - TRBJ1-1 TRBV30 12 TGTGCCTGGAGTGCGGACAGCGGTGAAGCTTTCTTT CAWSADSGEAFF
- - TRBJ1-1 TRBV30 11 TGTGCCTGGAGTAGGGGCACTGAAGCTTTCTTT CAWSRGTEAFF
TRBD2 - TRBJ2-3 TRBV19 17 TGTGCCAGTACTATCAAACTAGCGGGAGTCAAACCAGATACGCAGTATTTT CASTIKLAGVKPDTQYF
- - TRBJ2-5 TRBV29-1 14 TGCAGCCTTCTTGATGGCGTCAGCCAAGAGACCCAGTACTTC CSLLDGVSQETQYF
- - TRBJ1-5 TRBV19 13 TGTGCCAGTAGCTGGGAGGGGGGTCAGCCCCAGCATTTT CASSWEGGQPQHF
- - TRBJ1-1 TRBV29-1 12 TGCAGCGTTGGGATCTCAGGAACTGAAGCTTTCTTT CSVGISGTEAFF
- - TRBJ1-1 TRBV29-1 13 TGCAGCGTTGTGGTAGGGCAGGGCACTGAAGCTTTCTTT CSVVVGQGTEAFF
- - TRBJ2-7 TRBV9 15 TGTGCCAGCAGCGTGGGAGGACTTTTATCCTACGAGCAGTACTTC CASSVGGLLSYEQYF
TRBD1 - TRBJ2-1 TRBV2 15 TGTGCCAGCAGTGCCGGACAGGACGTATACAATGAGCAGTTCTTC CASSAGQDVYNEQFF
TRBD2 - TRBJ2-7 TRBV2 14 TGTGCCAGCAGTGAAGGCGGGAGGGTTTACGAGCAGTACTTC CASSEGGRVYEQYF
- few TRBJ1-5 TRBV19 12 TGTGCCAGTGCGTCATTTTATCAGCCCCAGCATTTT CASASFYQPQHF
- few TRBJ1-5 TRBV19 14 TGTGCCAGTAGTCCAACACAGCGGAGGCAGCCCCAGCATTTT CASSPTQRRQPQHF
- - TRBJ2-3 TRBV5-1 15 TGCGCCAGCACCCGGGGCCTCCTGCGCACAGATACGCAGTATTTT CASTRGLLRTDTQYF
TRBD1 few TRBJ1-3 TRBV9 13 TGTGCCAGCAGCCCCGGACAGGACAACACCATATATTTT CASSPGQDNTIYF
- - TRBJ2-7 TRBV6-4 15 TGTGCCAGCACACAACCCGGGACCGACAACTACGAGCAGTACTTC CASTQPGTDNYEQYF
TRBD2 - TRBJ2-1 TRBV14 16 TGTGCCAGCAGCCATCGGCGCCTAGCGGGCTACAATGAGCAGTTCTTC CASSHRRLAGYNEQFF
TRBD1 once TRBJ1-3 TRBV25-1 13 TGTGCCAGCACCCTCGGACAGGGAGGCACCATATATTTT CASTLGQGGTIYF
TRBD1 few TRBJ2-5 TRBV29-1 12 TGCAGCGAGGGGACAGTCCAAGAGACCCAGTACTTC CSEGTVQETQYF
- few TRBJ1-1 TRBV29-1 9 TGCAGCGTTGAGGGTGAAGCTTTCTTT CSVEGEAFF
- few TRBJ2-3 TRBV29-1 13 TGCAGCGTTGCGGAGGGCAGCACAGATACGCAGTATTTT CSVAEGSTDTQYF
- - TRBJ1-4 TRBV28 15 TGTGCCAGCAGATCGGGGGGCAGCGTTAATGAAAAACTGTTTTTT CASRSGGSVNEKLFF
- - TRBJ2-2 TRBV30 13 TGTGCCTGGAGCCTTCCGAACACCGGGGAGCTGTTTTTT CAWSLPNTGELFF
- - TRBJ2-6 TRBV27 18 TGTGCCAGCAGTTTAAATGGGCTTGAAGGATCTGGGGCCAACGTCCTGACTTTC CASSLNGLEGSGANVLTF
- - TRBJ1-2 TRBV29-1 12 TGCAGCGTTGACTCGGGGGACGATGGCTACACCTTC CSVDSGDDGYTF
- - TRBJ1-2 TRBV25-1 16 TGTGCCAGCAGTGAATATGGGGGCGGAGAGAACTATGGCTACACCTTC CASSEYGGGENYGYTF
TRBD1 - TRBJ2-7 TRBV5-1 16 TGCGCCAGCAGCCAAGAAATCGGACAGGGGTTGTACGAGCAGTACTTC CASSQEIGQGLYEQYF
TRBD1 - TRBJ1-5 TRBV19 15 TGTGCCAGTAGTCCCCAGGCAGGGGGTAATCAGCCCCAGCATTTT CASSPQAGGNQPQHF
TRBD2 - TRBJ2-5 TRBV29-1 17 TGCAGCGCCGAGGGAGGTCTAGCGGGGATTTGGCAAGAGACCCAGTACTTC CSAEGGLAGIWQETQYF